This T cell receptor (beta chain) was observed in a study of blood T cell repertoires in COVID-19. Here immunoSEQ multiplex PCR was the method, and the copy in TCRdb shows in-frame clones only, minus some. Here the sample spans roughly 250,000 clones, approximately 90% being singletons. The V end lost 6 bases, the J end lost 0 bases, and 9 bases lay between the germline ends. Germline V CDR1 and CDR2: SGHNT, YENEEA. The CDR3 length is 14 residues. The clonotype originates from a man over 45 who had been exposed to COVID-19. Sequencing used PBMCs or T cells enriched from blood (not recorded which). The chain has TRBV11-3 and TRBJ1-3; D not certain. Here the CDR3 DNA reads TGTGCCAGCAGGAAACAGAGCTCTGGAAACACCATATATTTT. The encoded protein is CASRKQSSGNTIYF.